These 15 T cell receptor beta chains originate from one sample sequenced in a study of blood T cell repertoires in COVID-19. The assay was immunoSEQ multiplex PCR, and TCRdb's table has in-frame clones only and misses some. The sample carries tens of thousands of clones, more than 75% recorded once. Material for sequencing was peripheral blood. The origin of the receptors is a middle-aged man with acute or convalescent COVID-19.

The rearrangement joins TRBV25-1 to TRBJ2-3; D possibly corresponds to TRBD2 (6 bases). Trimming shortened V by 2 bases and J by 2 bases, and 11 bases separated the two germline ends. This CDR3 has 15 amino acids. Germline CDR1 and CDR2: MGHDK and SYGVNS. For the CDR3, the DNA is TGTGCCAGCAGTGAAGGCCTAGCGAACACAGATACGCAGTATTTT. Encoded protein: CASSEGLANTDTQYF. Looking up the rest from reference TRBV25-1 and TRBJ2-3 gives the full variable domain: EADIYQTPRYLVIGTGKKITLECSQTMGHDKMYWYQQDPGMELHLIHYSYGVNSTEKGDLSSESTVSRIRTEHFPLTLESARPSHTSQYLCASSEGLANTDTQYFGPGTRLTVL.

This clone appeared a few times. This chain joins TRBV19 and TRBJ1-2, with unresolved D. Trimming left V 0 bases short and J 0 bases short, with 11 bases between. CDR3 length equals 16 residues. Germline-derived CDR1 and CDR2 are LNHDA and SQIVND (reference sequence). CDR3: CASSIDTLRANYGYTF. In DNA, the CDR3 is TGTGCCAGTAGTATAGATACTTTACGAGCTAACTATGGCTACACCTTC.

This chain connects TRBV4-3 to TRBJ1-2; TRBD1 might be the D (5 bases). This CDR3 is built from 15 residues. Germline V lookup: CDR1 LGHNA, CDR2 YSLEER. With 0 bases removed from V and 7 bases from J, the gap between germline ends came to 15 bases. CDR3 in amino acids: CASSQDLGREGGYTF. In nucleotides, the CDR3 is TGCGCCAGCAGCCAAGATCTGGGCAGGGAGGGTGGCTACACCTTC.

The chain couples TRBV10-3 to TRBJ2-1; TRBD2 matches at 9 bases. Germline-derived CDR1 and CDR2 are ENHRY and SYGVKD. The CDR3 is 12 residues long. In nucleotides, the CDR3 is TGTGCTACGATTAGCGGGAGCAATGAGCAGTTCTTC. Translated, it gives CATISGSNEQFF.

The DNA of the CDR3 is TGTGCCAGCAGCTTGCCCGGGACTAGCGGGAGTGTCACCGGGGAGCTGTTTTTT. Residues: CASSLPGTSGSVTGELFF. The chain combines TRBV5-8 with TRBJ2-2; TRBD2 matches 14 bases. V shed 1 base and J 4 bases; nucleotides not matched to a gene: 6. CDR1 SGHTS and CDR2 YDEGEE come from the germline V gene. This CDR3 has 18 amino acids.

This chain links TRBV10-3 with TRBJ1-1, with TRBD1 matching over 8 bases. The CDR3 has 13 residues. CDR1 and CDR2 from the germline V gene are ENHRY and SYGVKD. Trimming removed 11 bases from V and 5 bases from J; junction bases left unmatched: 10. CDR3 sequence (DNA): TGTGCCTCGGTGGACAGGGAGGGAACTGAAGCTTTCTTT. Residues: CASVDREGTEAFF.

The chain carries TRBV29-1 and TRBJ1-2; D gene uncertain. Germline V CDR1 and CDR2: SQVTM, ANQGSEA. Trimming shortened V by 7 bases and J by 6 bases, and 15 bases separated the two germline ends. This CDR3 has 12 amino acids. CDR3 nucleotides: TGCAGCGGGTCTGGCAACAAAGATGGCTACACCTTC. This gives the protein CSGSGNKDGYTF.

With regard to this clone: Other DNA sequences within the sample encode an identical CDR3. This rearrangement joins TRBV15 to TRBJ2-5, with D unclear. This CDR3 has 14 amino acids. Trimming stripped 5 bases from V and 3 bases from J, with 13 bases between. The germline gives CDR1 LNHNV, CDR2 YYDKDF (reference sequence). Written as DNA, the CDR3 is TGTGCCACCAGCCCCCCAAGAGGAGAAGAGACCCAGTACTTC. It yields the protein CATSPPRGEETQYF.

The chain joins TRBV6-1 to TRBJ1-3; D not resolved. From germline, CDR1 is MNHNS and CDR2 SASEGT. V lost 0 bases and J lost 0, with 12 bases in between. This CDR3 region has 17 residues. In nucleotides, the CDR3 is TGTGCCAGCAGTGAAGCGTTGCCGGGATACTCTGGAAACACCATATATTTT. The encoded protein is CASSEALPGYSGNTIYF.

The rearrangement joins TRBV9 to TRBJ1-1; no reliable D call. Trimming pared 4 bases from V and 4 bases from J, leaving 14 bases between. This CDR3 comprises 14 residues. The germline V gene has CDR1 SGDLS and CDR2 YYNGEE. Here the CDR3 reads CASSKQRFGTEAFF. The CDR3 nucleotides read TGTGCCAGCAGCAAACAGAGATTTGGCACTGAAGCTTTCTTT.

The V gene is TRBV5-4, the J gene TRBJ1-2; 9 bases line up with TRBD1. CDR1 and CDR2 from the germline V gene are SGHNT and YYREEE (reference sequence). The CDR3 runs to 15 residues. V lost 4 bases, J lost 5 bases, and 9 bases stayed unmatched. The CDR3 region is CASSPGQGVEYGYTF. The CDR3 DNA follows: TGTGCCAGCAGCCCGGGACAGGGTGTAGAGTATGGCTACACCTTC.

The V and J genes are TRBV19 and TRBJ1-5; TRBD1 might be the D (6 bases). The CDR3 totals 14 residues. Germline V gene data show CDR1 as LNHDA and CDR2 as SQIVND (reference sequence). V lost 2 bases, J lost 7 bases, and 12 bases lay in between. The CDR3 DNA is TGTGCCAGTAGTATACAGGGGAACGGGCAGCCCCAGCATTTT. Its translation: CASSIQGNGQPQHF. The complete variable domain, with remaining parts taken from reference TRBV19 and TRBJ1-5, reads DGGITQSPKYLFRKEGQNVTLSCEQNLNHDAMYWYRQDPGQGLRLIYYSQIVNDFQKGDIAEGYSVSREKKESFPLTVTSAQKNPTAFYLCASSIQGNGQPQHFGDGTRLSIL.

The DNA for the CDR3 is TGTGCCAGCAGCCGACAGGGAAGCTCTAGCTACACCTTC. Residues: CASSRQGSSSYTF. The chain employs TRBV7-9 and TRBJ1-2; 7 bases line up with TRBD1. The germline V gene encodes CDR1 SEHNR and CDR2 FQNEAQ (reference sequence). CDR3 size: 13 residues. J lost 9 bases, V lost 5 bases, and 9 bases had no gene match.

The chain is built from TRBV27 and TRBJ1-5; tentative D call: TRBD1 (5 bases). Germline V gene data show CDR1 as MNHEY and CDR2 as SMNVEV (reference sequence). The V gene lost 5 bases and the J gene lost 4 bases, with 12 bases spanning the gap. This CDR3 spans 14 amino acids. Here the CDR3 DNA reads TGTGCCAGCAGTGTAAACAGGAGTAATCAGCCCCAGCATTTT. This encodes CASSVNRSNQPQHF.

The chain uses TRBV18 and TRBJ2-5; maybe TRBD2 (5 bases). Trimming took off 2 bases at V and 7 bases at J, with 17 bases between the two ends. Germline CDR1 reads KGHSH; CDR2 reads LQKENI. CDR3 size: 15 residues. This chain's CDR3 is CASSPSGHGEGTQYF. CDR3 coding DNA: TGTGCCAGCTCACCATCGGGTCACGGGGAAGGGACCCAGTACTTC. The whole variable domain, remainder taken from reference TRBV18 and TRBJ2-5, is NAGVMQNPRHLVRRRGQEARLRCSPMKGHSHVYWYRQLPEEGLKFMVYLQKENIIDESGMPKERFSAEFPKEGPSILRIQQVVRGDSAAYFCASSPSGHGEGTQYFGPGTRLLVL.